The 32 T cell receptor beta chains below were found in one sample sequenced in a study of breast tumors, draining lymph nodes, adjacent tissues (dated by TCRdb to 2016 to 2017). The protocol used for the library was multiplex PCR. The run used an Illumina HiSeq 2000. In-frame beta chains were kept once TCRdb had trimmed the public reads at Q25 with fastp and called clones with MiXCR. Each entry merges the rows of one CDR3 protein and shows their most common DNA and genes. Counted in this sample were about 230,000 distinct CDR3 sequences; approximately 30% of them appeared once. 1.4% of the sample comes from the top ten. The lymph node samples were taken from the axillary draining lymph nodes of breast cancer patients. Sequencing input: axillary lymph node tissue. The receptors derive from a female donor with breast cancer. Some clones in this sample may be carry-over from other donors' samples.

This clonotype showed up just a few times. This chain joins TRBV12-3 or TRBV12-4 and TRBJ1-1; D may be TRBD1 (5 bases). This CDR3 has 13 amino acids. Trimming left V 2 bases short and J 10 bases short, with 14 bases between. CDR3 in DNA: TGTGCCAGCAGTTTAACAGGTGGTGCGTCAGCTTTCTTT. Encoded protein: CASSLTGGASAFF.

This clonotype was picked up many times. The rearrangement joins TRBV4-1 to TRBJ2-7; D is ambiguous. V dropped 0 bases and J dropped 2 bases, with 14 bases sitting between them. Germline V gene data show CDR1 as MGHRA and CDR2 as YSYEKL. The CDR3 runs 16 residues. CDR3 protein: CASSQEGRVSAYEQYF. The CDR3 DNA is TGCGCCAGCAGCCAAGAAGGACGGGTTTCAGCCTACGAGCAGTACTTC.

The sample holds many counts of this clonotype. The gene calls are TRBV7-2 and TRBJ2-7; TRBD2 might be the D (7 bases). Trimming pared 8 bases from V and 2 bases from J, leaving 10 bases between. The germline V gene has CDR1 SGHTA and CDR2 FQGNSA. The CDR3 is 12 residues long. The CDR3 spells CASGGGTYEQYF. The DNA of the CDR3 is TGTGCCAGCGGCGGGGGCACCTACGAGCAGTACTTC.

At least ten counts were recorded for this clonotype. The V call is TRBV11-2, the J call TRBJ2-1; D remains ambiguous. The CDR3 is 15 residues long. V lost 0 bases and J 4 bases, leaving 10 bases between the germline ends. Germline CDR1 SGHAT, CDR2 FQNNGV. This chain's CDR3 is CASSLDQTPYNEQFF. CDR3 bases: TGTGCCAGCAGCTTAGATCAGACACCGTACAATGAGCAGTTCTTC.

V gene TRBV6-1 combines with J gene TRBJ2-1, with unresolved D. V gave up 5 bases and J gave up 4 bases, with 12 bases separating them. Per the germline V gene, CDR1 is MNHNS and CDR2 is SASEGT. The CDR3 loop spans 14 amino acids. In nucleotides, the CDR3 is TGTGCCAGCAGTCAAGTCGGCAGTTACAATGAGCAGTTCTTC. This codes for CASSQVGSYNEQFF.

The sample holds many counts of this clonotype. The chain carries TRBV4-2 and TRBJ2-3, with TRBD2 matching over 14 bases. V gave up 3 bases and J gave up 6 bases; unmatched junction bases: 8. The germline CDR1 and CDR2 sequences are LGHNA and YNFKEQ. CDR3 size: 17 residues. The CDR3 region has the DNA TGTGCCAGCAGCCAGGTAGGACTAGCGGGAGGAGCGGATACGCAGTATTTT. Translation: CASSQVGLAGGADTQYF.

This clonotype was detected only once. CDR3 DNA: TGTGCCAGCAGTTATACAGGGTATAGCAATCAGCCCCAGCATTTT. This sequence encodes CASSYTGYSNQPQHF. The genes are TRBV2 and TRBJ1-5, with D possibly matching TRBD1 (6 bases). The CDR3 is 15 amino acids. V was cut by 5 bases and J by 0 bases, with 11 bases left in between. CDR1 is SNHLY, CDR2 FYNNEI, per germline.

The V gene is TRBV20-1, the J gene TRBJ2-7, with D perhaps TRBD1 or TRBD2 (5 bases each). The ends were cut back, 5 bases at V and 5 bases at J, with 10 bases in the middle. CDR1 is DFQATT and CDR2 is SNEGSKA in the germline V gene (reference sequence). The CDR3 consists of 11 residues. CDR3 loop: CSAAGGNEQYF. Here the CDR3 DNA reads TGCAGTGCTGCTGGGGGTAACGAGCAGTACTTC.

The chain is built from TRBV9 and TRBJ1-2; possible D gene TRBD1, 5 bases. Trimming removed 3 bases at V and 4 bases at J, with 16 bases between. Germline values: CDR1 SGDLS, CDR2 YYNGEE. CDR3 length: 15 amino acids. DNA for the CDR3: TGTGCCAGCAGCGGGGGGATCGGAGGTGCCTATGGCTACACCTTC. It specifies CASSGGIGGAYGYTF.

This clonotype showed up many times. The chain carries TRBV2 and TRBJ2-3, with TRBD1 matching over 7 bases. After removal of 4 bases from V and 2 bases from J, the junction contained 6 bases not matched to a gene. The CDR3 has 15 residues. Germline-derived CDR1 and CDR2 are SNHLY and FYNNEI. The CDR3 nucleotides read TGTGCCAGCAGTGGTGGGACAGCATCCACAGATACGCAGTATTTT. This codes for CASSGGTASTDTQYF.

This clonotype was seen repeatedly, ten times or more. The chain employs TRBV13 and TRBJ2-3, with TRBD2 as a possible D gene (6 bases). The CDR3 extends over 16 amino acids. The V end was cut by 5 bases, the J end by 7 bases, with 22 bases between. Germline loops: CDR1 PRHDT, CDR2 FYEKMQ (reference sequence). This chain's CDR3 is CASSQSTGGIGYTQYF. The CDR3, as DNA: TGTGCCAGCAGCCAATCGACTGGCGGGATAGGATATACGCAGTATTTT.

This clonotype was seen many times. V gene TRBV10-2 combines with J gene TRBJ2-5, with 7 bases matching TRBD2. The trim removed 6 bases at V and 5 bases at J, leaving 9 bases unmatched. This CDR3 spans 14 amino acids. The germline gives CDR1 WSHSY, CDR2 SAAADI. Written as DNA, the CDR3 is TGCGCCAGCAGGGAGCTTCTACTAGCGGAGACCCAGTACTTC. Its protein is CASRELLLAETQYF.

A remark on this clonotype: The final CDR3 position lacks the conserved phenylalanine or tryptophan, pointing to a likely read error. The limits of the CDR3 on the DNA are not certain, so only TCRdb's listed CDR3 is given. The chain joins TRBV20-1 to TRBJ1-3. From its first to its last residue, the CDR3 has 11 amino acids. Germline-derived CDR1 and CDR2 are DFQATT and SNEGSKA (reference sequence). The chain's CDR3 is CSARSGNTVYC.

This clonotype was seen repeatedly, ten times or more. The genes are TRBV5-8 and TRBJ2-1; D is perhaps TRBD2 (6 bases). The CDR3 is 14 residues long. V dropped 4 bases and J dropped 0 bases, with 8 bases sitting between them. Germline loops: CDR1 SGHTS, CDR2 YDEGEE. The CDR3 region has the DNA TGTGCCAGCAGCCAGGACTACTCCTACAATGAGCAGTTCTTC. Its protein product is CASSQDYSYNEQFF.

V usage is TRBV6-5 and J usage is TRBJ1-1; TRBD1 might be the D (5 bases). V lost 8 bases, J lost 1 base, and 11 bases lay in between. CDR3 size: 13 residues. Germline CDR1 and CDR2: MNHEY and SVGAGI. The CDR3 DNA reads TGTGCCAGCCAGCCAGGACAGAACACTGAAGCTTTCTTT. The encoded protein is CASQPGQNTEAFF.

The J gene is TRBJ2-1, the V gene TRBV29-1; possibly TRBD1 for D (6 bases). V lost 6 bases to trimming and J lost 5 bases, with 20 bases between them. Germline V gene lookup returns CDR1 SQVTM and CDR2 ANQGSEA. The CDR3 is 15 amino acids. CDR3 in DNA: TGCAGCGTCGACAGGACCACAGGGAGAAACAATGAGCAGTTCTTC. Its protein is CSVDRTTGRNNEQFF.

At least ten counts were recorded for this clonotype. The CDR3 here is CASSPLGTVVVETQYF. The CDR3 bases are TGTGCCAGCAGTCCCCTAGGGACCGTGGTGGTAGAGACCCAGTACTTC. The chain links TRBV5-5 to TRBJ2-5; D is tentatively TRBD1 or TRBD2 (5 bases each). With 5 bases removed from V and 4 bases from J, the gap between germline ends came to 21 bases. Germline lookup yields CDR1 SGHKS and CDR2 YYEKEE (reference sequence). The CDR3 runs 16 residues.

For the CDR3, the DNA is TGCAGTGCTAGAGGCAGGGACACCGGGGAGCTGTTTTTT. Its translation is CSARGRDTGELFF. J is TRBJ2-2 and V is TRBV20-1, with D perhaps TRBD1 (5 bases). The CDR3 loop spans 13 amino acids. The V end was cut by 1 base, the J end by 3 bases, with 6 bases between. Germline V gene data show CDR1 as DFQATT and CDR2 as SNEGSKA (reference sequence).

This clonotype was recorded at least ten times. V usage is TRBV5-1 and J usage is TRBJ2-2, with D possibly matching TRBD1 (6 bases). CDR3 size: 13 residues. Trimming removed 5 bases from V and 6 bases from J, with 11 bases in between. Germline-derived CDR1 and CDR2 are SGHRS and YFSETQ. The CDR3 here is CASSQGQAGELFF. CDR3 coding DNA: TGCGCCAGCAGTCAGGGGCAGGCCGGGGAGCTGTTTTTT. The full variable domain, its missing parts supplied by reference TRBV5-1 and TRBJ2-2, is KAGVTQTPRYLIKTRGQQVTLSCSPISGHRSVSWYQQTPGQGLQFLFEYFSETQRNKGNFPGRFSGRQFSNSRSEMNVSTLELGDSALYLCASSQGQAGELFFGEGSRLTVL.

This clonotype was seen ten or more times. The gene calls are TRBV5-6 and TRBJ1-6; no firm D call. V lost 4 bases and J 5 bases, leaving 10 bases between the germline ends. Germline CDR1 SGHDT, CDR2 YYEEEE. The CDR3 runs 14 residues. In DNA form, the CDR3 reads TGTGCCAGCAGCACCGGGTTGGATAATTCACCCCTCCACTTT. This translates into CASSTGLDNSPLHF. Full variable domain (missing parts from reference TRBV5-6 and TRBJ1-6): DAGVTQSPTHLIKTRGQQVTLRCSPKSGHDTVSWYQQALGQGPQFIFQYYEEEERQRGNFPDRFSGHQFPNYSSELNVNALLLGDSALYLCASSTGLDNSPLHFGNGTRLTVT.

This clonotype was found many times. J is TRBJ2-3 and V is TRBV20-1; 8 bases match TRBD2. CDR1 is DFQATT, CDR2 SNEGSKA, per germline (reference sequence). J was trimmed by 0 bases and V by 0 bases; bases with no gene match: 5. This CDR3 has 16 residues. The CDR3 loop reads CSARDRGGASTDTQYF. In DNA form, the CDR3 reads TGCAGTGCTAGAGACCGGGGGGGCGCGAGCACAGATACGCAGTATTTT.

A few counts support this clonotype. A much larger clone is a single base away; this may be a read error. V and J are TRBV11-3 and TRBJ2-7; no clear D gene. Trimming left V 1 base short and J 9 bases short, with 10 bases between. This CDR3 contains 12 residues. Germline-derived CDR1 and CDR2 are SGHNT and YENEEA. The CDR3 protein is CASSLARRAQYF. CDR3 coding DNA: TGTGCCAGCAGCTTAGCTAGGCGCGCGCAGTACTTC.

This clonotype was observed a handful of times. A much bigger clone sits one base away, suggesting this may be a read error. The V and J genes are TRBV6-5 and TRBJ1-5; D uncertain. The CDR3 loop spans 15 amino acids. Germline values: CDR1 MNHEY, CDR2 SVGAGI. V gave up 6 bases and J gave up 4 bases, with 16 bases separating them. The DNA for the CDR3 is TGTGCCAGCAGCTCCCAGGACGCTAGGAATCAGCCCCAGCATTTT. Protein: CASSSQDARNQPQHF.

This clonotype was observed a few times. A much more abundant neighbour one base away suggests this may be a read error. A read error is likely, as this CDR3 ends without the conserved phenylalanine or tryptophan. This chain joins TRBV9 and TRBJ1-2; D uncertain. Germline loops: CDR1 SGDLS, CDR2 YYNGEE. Trimming took off 0 bases at V and 8 bases at J, with 11 bases between the two ends. The CDR3 loop spans 13 amino acids. The CDR3 bases are TGTGCCAGCAGCGTAGGTGGTGGGCAAGGCTACACCTCC. Translated: CASSVGGGQGYTS.

This clonotype was recorded many times. This chain uses TRBV20-1 with TRBJ1-3; D gene ambiguous. The CDR3 is made up of 13 amino acids. V dropped 7 bases and J dropped 0 bases, with 10 bases sitting between them. From germline, CDR1 is DFQATT and CDR2 SNEGSKA (reference sequence). The CDR3, as DNA: TGCAGTGTCTCAGGAGGCTCTGGAAACACCATATATTTT. Protein sequence: CSVSGGSGNTIYF.

As concerns this clonotype: The junction departs from germline at one end; a sequencing error may be responsible. CDR3 amino acids: CASSHSRYRSNTGELFF. CDR3 DNA: TGTGCCAGCAGTCACTCGCGGTACAGGTCGAACACCGGGGAGCTGTTTTTT. This sequence joins TRBV6-5 and TRBJ2-2, with D possibly being TRBD1 (5 bases). Germline loops: CDR1 MNHEY, CDR2 SVGAGI. The CDR3 spans 17 residues.

CDR3 coding DNA: TGCAGCGTTGTTCGGAATATAGGGACTTACGAGCAGTACTTC. The encoded protein is CSVVRNIGTYEQYF. This chain joins TRBV29-1 and TRBJ2-7, with D possibly TRBD2 on 6 matching bases. Germline V gene sequence: CDR1 SQVTM, CDR2 ANQGSEA. This CDR3 region has 14 residues. The germline V and J ends were trimmed by 4 bases and 4 bases, with 17 bases remaining between them.

There are many counts of this clonotype. The chain is built from TRBV5-1 and TRBJ1-4; maybe TRBD1 (5 bases). Germline CDR1 is SGHRS and CDR2 is YFSETQ. Trimming removed 4 bases from V and 5 bases from J, with 12 bases in between. CDR3 length: 14 residues. CDR3 sequence: CASSTSGINEKLFF. In nucleotides, the CDR3 is TGCGCCAGCAGCACCTCAGGGATCAATGAAAAACTGTTTTTT.

This clonotype has at least ten counts. The rearrangement uses TRBV5-1 and TRBJ2-7, with D tentatively TRBD2 (6 bases). Trimming took off 3 bases at V and 4 bases at J, with 17 bases between the two ends. Per the germline V gene, CDR1 is SGHRS and CDR2 is YFSETQ. The CDR3 covers 15 residues. The CDR3 region is CASSWGTGDNYEQYF. In DNA, the CDR3 is TGCGCCAGCAGCTGGGGGACGGGAGATAATTACGAGCAGTACTTC.

This clonotype was found many times. The chain links TRBV6-1 to TRBJ2-1; tentative D call: TRBD2 (5 bases). Germline V gene lookup returns CDR1 MNHNS and CDR2 SASEGT. The CDR3 consists of 11 residues. V shed 6 bases and J shed 6 bases, with 6 bases lying between them. The CDR3 region has the DNA TGTGCCAGCAGCGGGGTCAATGAGCAGTTCTTC. Residues: CASSGVNEQFF.

This clonotype was seen ten or more times. This chain joins TRBV7-2 and TRBJ1-6; the match to TRBD1 covers 7 bases. CDR1 is SGHTA and CDR2 is FQGNSA in the germline V gene. The CDR3 has 12 residues. Trimming at V came to 5 bases and at J to 12 bases, leaving 4 bases not matched to a gene. In DNA, the CDR3 is TGTGCCAGCAGCCAAGGGGGCAGACCCCTCCACTTT. Encoded protein: CASSQGGRPLHF.

This clonotype was picked up a small number of times. This may be a read error, as it is one base from a much larger clone. V and J are TRBV5-6 and TRBJ2-5; D is possibly TRBD1 or TRBD2 (5 bases each). V shed 0 bases and J shed 1 base, with 16 bases lying between them. The germline CDR1 and CDR2 sequences are SGHDT and YYEEEE. CDR3 length equals 17 residues. The CDR3 DNA reads as TGTGCCAGCAGCTTGGAGGGGCCGGGGTGGGGCCAAGAGACCCAGTACTTC. Its protein product is CASSLEGPGWGQETQYF.